Below, 11 T cell receptor beta chains from the same sample are listed, as sequenced in a study of CD8 T cells in Susac syndrome. An amount of RNA that ranged from about 0.45 to 1 ug was reverse transcribed with random hexamers. TCRdb fed the immunoSEQ multiplex PCR reads into MiXCR, producing one record per CDR3 protein. The table includes 330,000 or so distinct CDR3 sequences, approximately 85% detected once. Source material: CD8+ T cells from PBMCs. The receptors were gathered from a human donor with multiple sclerosis.

The chain carries TRBV30 and TRBJ1-1; D ambiguous. CDR1 GTSNPN and CDR2 SVGIG come from the germline V gene (reference sequence). The CDR3 spans 13 residues. Trimming shortened V by 2 bases and J by 1 base, and 8 bases separated the two germline ends. CDR3 DNA sequence: TGTGCCTGGAGTTACGATAGGAACACTGAAGCTTTCTTT. This codes for CAWSYDRNTEAFF.

The table lists this clonotype with a count of one. This chain links TRBV6-6 with TRBJ1-1; a weak D match, TRBD1 (5 bases). The CDR3 is 13 residues long. The V end lost 11 bases, the J end lost 4 bases, and 17 bases lay between the germline ends. The germline V gene has CDR1 MNHNY and CDR2 SVGAGI (reference sequence). CDR3: CAGTYGGGTEAFF. The DNA of the CDR3 is TGTGCCGGAACATACGGGGGAGGCACTGAAGCTTTCTTT.

J is TRBJ1-2 and V is TRBV6-1; possible D gene TRBD1, 6 bases. The CDR3 loop spans 15 amino acids. The ends were cut back, 5 bases at V and 5 bases at J, with 18 bases in the middle. CDR1 is MNHNS, CDR2 SASEGT, per germline. The chain's CDR3 is CASSITGSHSYGYTF. The CDR3 nucleotides are TGTGCCAGCAGTATCACAGGGTCCCACTCATATGGCTACACCTTC.

This clonotype was counted between two and nine times. The chain links TRBV15 to TRBJ1-1, with D hard to call. This CDR3 is 14 amino acids long. V was pared by 0 bases and J by 0 bases, with 5 bases between. From germline, CDR1 is LNHNV and CDR2 YYDKDF (reference sequence). CDR3 loop: CATSREGMNTEAFF. CDR3 DNA sequence: TGTGCCACCAGCAGAGAGGGGATGAACACTGAAGCTTTCTTT.

The V call is TRBV27, the J call TRBJ1-5, with a possible D match to TRBD1 (5 bases). The germline V and J ends were trimmed by 6 bases and 3 bases, with 18 bases remaining between them. The CDR3 is made up of 16 amino acids. Germline-derived CDR1 and CDR2 are MNHEY and SMNVEV (reference sequence). DNA for the CDR3: TGTGCCAGCAGCCAGCGGGGCATAGGAAACAATCAGCCCCAGCATTTT. Translation: CASSQRGIGNNQPQHF.

This clonotype came up a few times. This chain uses TRBV7-4 with TRBJ2-7; D is unclear. The CDR3 is made up of 13 amino acids. Trimming took 5 bases from V and 6 from J, leaving 14 bases between them. Looked up from germline, CDR1 is SGHVT and CDR2 is SQSDAQ. The CDR3 loop reads CASSPESVREQYF. CDR3 nucleotides: TGTGCCAGCAGCCCCGAATCGGTGCGCGAGCAGTACTTC.

This clonotype has just a few counts. This sequence joins TRBV11-2 and TRBJ2-3, with D tentatively TRBD2 (6 bases). This CDR3 has 15 amino acids. Germline V gene data show CDR1 as SGHAT and CDR2 as FQNNGV. Trimming stripped 4 bases from V and 1 base from J, with 12 bases between. The CDR3 region is CASSSDSGGTDTQYF. CDR3 DNA: TGTGCCAGCAGCTCCGATAGCGGAGGCACAGATACGCAGTATTTT.

The genes are TRBV11-2 and TRBJ1-1; D is possibly TRBD1 (5 bases). V was shortened by 2 bases and J by 1 base, with 11 bases between the two germline ends. CDR1 SGHAT and CDR2 FQNNGV come from the germline V gene. This CDR3 is built from 15 residues. The CDR3 nucleotides read TGTGCCAGCAGCTTAATGGAACAGGCGAACACTGAAGCTTTCTTT. The encoded protein is CASSLMEQANTEAFF.

The V gene is TRBV6-1, the J gene TRBJ2-2; 11 bases are shared with TRBD1. CDR3 length: 20 residues. J lost 6 bases, V lost 5 bases, and 20 bases had no gene match. CDR1 is MNHNS, CDR2 SASEGT, per germline. In DNA form, the CDR3 reads TGTGCCAGCAGTCCCGGGACAGGGGGAGGCCTAGCGGGATTCGCCGGGGAGCTGTTTTTT. Encoded protein: CASSPGTGGGLAGFAGELFF.

The chain is built from TRBV7-3 and TRBJ2-3; tentative D call: TRBD1 (6 bases). Trimming removed 0 bases from V and 0 bases from J, with 16 bases in between. The germline gives CDR1 SGHTA, CDR2 FQGTGA. The CDR3 contains 18 residues. In nucleotides, the CDR3 is TGTGCCAGCAGCTTAACGCAATCCGGGACAACTAGCACAGATACGCAGTATTTT. Protein: CASSLTQSGTTSTDTQYF.

The chain is built from TRBV18 and TRBJ2-1; D assignment may be TRBD1 or TRBD2 (6 bases each). Germline-derived CDR1 and CDR2 are KGHSH and LQKENI. The CDR3 consists of 17 residues. V lost 2 bases and J lost 9, with 23 bases in between. CDR3 sequence reads: CASSPRATGRSFGEQFF. The CDR3 DNA sequence: TGTGCCAGCTCACCAAGGGCCACAGGGAGGTCGTTTGGTGAGCAGTTCTTC.